This T cell receptor (beta chain) appears in the sequencing data of a study of immune characterization of retroperitoneal liposarcoma. TCRdb reanalysed the PCR reads using MiXCR and keeps one entry per CDR3 protein. The table has fewer than 3,000 distinct CDR3 sequences, approximately 50% seen once. The germline V gene has CDR1 MNHNS and CDR2 SASEGT. Losses at the gene ends were 7 bases for V and 3 bases for J; bases not matched to a gene: 9. The CDR3 runs to 16 residues. This clonotype was picked up a small number of times. The specimen was tumor tissue. The source of this sequence is a male donor with retroperitoneal liposarcoma. V usage is TRBV6-1 and J usage is TRBJ2-1, with 10 nucleotides matching TRBD2. The CDR3 loop is CASKSGGAGVYNEQFF. In DNA form, the CDR3 reads TGTGCCAGCAAAAGCGGGGGGGCGGGGGTCTACAATGAGCAGTTCTTC.